The T cell receptor beta chain under discussion was sequenced for a study of blood T cells in healthy people across ages. General study results and limits: Long-lived donors had more naive CD4+ cells and higher diversity than aged donors.

Trimming cost V 5 bases and J 0 bases, with 14 bases left between them. The CDR3 is 16 amino acids. Next came a second PCR, run for 7 to 11 cycles, which used a sample-barcoded 5' primer along with a J-beta primer mix. Every cDNA molecule carried a tag from a template-switch adaptor bearing 12 random nucleotides. One entry per CDR3 protein, called by TCRdb with MiXCR from the 5' RACE reads. The sample lists about 670,000 distinct CDR3 sequences, around 38% occurring once. This clonotype has at least ten counts. The antigen is not known. V is TRBV12-3 or TRBV12-4 and J is TRBJ2-1, with D unclear. This TCR was recovered from an elderly man in good health. Source material: blood. Here the CDR3 reads CASSRTSGNSYNEQFF. The CDR3 nucleotides are TGTGCCAGCAGTCGCACTTCAGGAAACTCCTACAATGAGCAGTTCTTC.